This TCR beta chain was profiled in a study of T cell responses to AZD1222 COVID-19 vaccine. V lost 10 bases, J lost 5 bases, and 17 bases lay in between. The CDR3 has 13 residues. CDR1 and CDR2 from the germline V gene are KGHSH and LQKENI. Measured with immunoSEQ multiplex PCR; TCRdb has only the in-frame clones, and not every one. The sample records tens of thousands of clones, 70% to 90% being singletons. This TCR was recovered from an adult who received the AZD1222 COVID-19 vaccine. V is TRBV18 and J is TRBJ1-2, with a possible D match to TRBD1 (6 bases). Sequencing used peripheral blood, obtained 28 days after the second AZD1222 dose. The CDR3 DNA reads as TGTGCCACCATCCCAGGGGCGGGATATGGCTACACCTTC. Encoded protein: CATIPGAGYGYTF.